This TCR beta chain was recovered during a study of blood T cell repertoires in COVID-19 (dated by TCRdb to between 2020 and 2021). Broadly, across the study: Samples from collaborators originated in the United States, Italy and Spain and spanned both the acute and convalescent phases of COVID-19. The prospective study material was composed of cDNA or gDNA derived from T cells, B-cell-depleted T cells, or PBMCs. Deeply sampled blood TCRbeta repertoires from subjects exposed to, actively infected with, or recovered from COVID-19 were included in the dataset. A freely available public database, intended as a resource for researchers studying the immune response to SARS-CoV-2, is where the repertoires were released. Samples were obtained from the ongoing ImmuneRACE study (first 160 participants) and from 1,254 subjects provided by 6 global collaborators. A de-identified subject ID, COVID-19 status, age in years and sex were almost always included in the sample metadata. Where HLA class I and class II types were available, the types were taken from metadata supplied by the sample provider, not from assay-based typing.

Measured from the cysteine to the phenylalanine, the CDR3 is 16 residues long. The retained sequence is limited to the CDR3, 48 bases, with the frame set at the first base. Here V drops 5 bases and J drops 4 bases, and the junction holds 8 bases not matched to any gene. CDR1 and CDR2, looked up from the germline V gene, are SGHTA and FQGNSA. Participants in the prospective study were enrolled through a virtual design, were aged 18 to 89 years, and lived in roughly 25 United States geographic areas. Cohort assignment in the prospective study relied on participant-reported clinical history from a screening survey and a study questionnaire. ImmuneRACE Cohort 3 recovered participants were defined by two consecutive negative NP/OP PCR tests, healthcare professional clearance, or symptom resolution. Each participant in the prospective study had whole blood, serum and a nasopharyngeal or oropharyngeal swab collected by mobile phlebotomists. Over an approximately 2-month period, participants in the prospective study had the option of providing additional blood draws and questionnaires. Before DNA extraction, blood samples from the prospective study were shipped at room temperature or frozen.

The immunoSEQ Assay, a bias-controlled multiplex PCR, was used to amplify TCRbeta CDR3 regions from genomic DNA. The authors processed their data as follows. The number of nucleated cells in each sample was estimated from the amplification of reference gene primers within the assay. To quantify the absolute abundance of each unique TCRbeta CDR3 rearrangement, sequence reads were collapsed and filtered. Productive Simpson clonality was computed per sample as the square root of Simpson's diversity index over productive rearrangements. TCRdb re-hosts the immuneACCESS table, in-frame sequences only. Its copies lack some clones; in the studies checked, an unresolved V gene accounts for under half of them, and the cause for the rest is not known. D and trimming were read from the DNA, whereas the V and J calls and clone size are those reported in that table. The sample table records some 140,000 clones; roughly four fifths of these occur just once. Approximately 9.2% of the sample is taken by the ten largest.

Study-wide conclusions, independent of this receptor: How much clinical and demographic metadata was included differed by source and by participant, and the metadata was provided uncurated.

Note on this clone: The antigen it binds to is not known. Base qualities are not recorded, but no much larger clone differs from it by a single base.

The source is a man in his fifties who had recovered from COVID-19. Sequencing used PBMCs or T cells enriched from blood (not recorded which). The receptor chain draws on TRBV7-2 and TRBJ1-6; TRBD1 fits 7 bases in the junction. The CDR3 here reads CASSTTTGQYNSPLHF. The bases read TGTGCCAGCAGCACAACGACAGGGCAATATAATTCACCCCTCCACTTT.